This entry features one TCR beta chain sequence. Its antigen is currently unknown. Patients were ineligible given autoimmune disease history or systemic immunosuppression. Deletions cut 7 bases from V and 1 base from J, with 14 bases between. The CDR3 consists of 15 residues. Germline assignment: CDR1 SNHLY and CDR2 FYNNEI. Sequenced by immunoSEQ multiplex PCR; TCRdb stores in-frame clones only, minus some. The sample includes more than 70,000 clones, about 85% of them seen just once. The sample belongs to a study of OX40 agonist ivuxolimab in advanced cancers. Study summary: Three patients got partial responses; one had hepatocellular carcinoma and two had cutaneous melanoma.

Broader study findings: Clonal expansion by week 6 occurred in CD4+ and CD8+ blood T cells (at 0.1 to 3.0 mg/kg).

The V and J genes are TRBV2 and TRBJ2-1; weak D call: TRBD2 (6 bases). The source of this sequence is an adult with an advanced solid tumor such as melanoma, head and neck, liver or kidney cancer. This specimen consisted of CD4+ or CD8+ T cells sorted from blood, obtained in a trial of the OX40 agonist ivuxolimab. The CDR3 here is CASTRGTGSYNEQFF. For the CDR3, the DNA is TGTGCCAGCACCCGAGGGACTGGATCCTACAATGAGCAGTTCTTC. Variable domain in full (rest from reference TRBV2 and TRBJ2-1): EPEVTQTPSHQVTQMGQEVILRCVPISNHLYFYWYRQILGQKVEFLVSFYNNEISEKSEIFDDQFSVERPDGSNFTLKIRSTKLEDSAMYFCASTRGTGSYNEQFFGPGTRLTVL.